One sample yielded the 15 T cell receptor beta chains listed below, sequenced in a study of vaccination and CD4 T cells after COVID-19. Documented treatment: roughly 11-day PBMC culture with coronavirus spike peptide pools or control peptides (ViraFEST assay). Which antigens these TCRs recognize remains unknown. Sequenced with the Oncomine TCR Beta short-read assay was DNA taken from cultured CD4+ T cells. TCRdb itself ran the PCR reads through MiXCR, one entry per CDR3 protein. The sample holds around 6,400 distinct CDR3 sequences, roughly 79% seen once. Sequences were obtained from CD4+ T cells from blood, cultured in vitro. The receptors here all came from a human donor who had recovered from COVID-19.

V gene TRBV6-1 combines with J gene TRBJ1-5; 7 nucleotides match TRBD1. This CDR3 has 16 residues. CDR1 is MNHNS and CDR2 is SASEGT in the germline V gene. Unmatched junction bases numbered 10, after V lost 6 bases and J lost 2 bases. The CDR3 loop is CASRPRQGMGNQPQHF. The CDR3 coding sequence is TGTGCCAGCAGACCCCGACAGGGCATGGGCAATCAGCCCCAGCATTTT.

The V call is TRBV7-2, the J call TRBJ1-5; TRBD1 aligns across 7 bases. This CDR3 is 17 amino acids long. CDR1 is SGHTA and CDR2 is FQGNSA in the germline V gene. The V gene end was trimmed by 5 bases and the J gene end by 4 bases; junction bases not matched to a gene: 14. The CDR3 DNA follows: TGTGCCAGCAGCAACAATCGGGACAGTCTAACAAATCAGCCCCAGCATTTT. It specifies CASSNNRDSLTNQPQHF.

The genes are TRBV20-1 and TRBJ1-2, with TRBD1 as a possible D gene (6 bases). Trimming left V 0 bases short and J 8 bases short, with 16 bases between. CDR3 length: 14 residues. CDR1 DFQATT and CDR2 SNEGSKA come from the germline V gene (reference sequence). The CDR3 DNA follows: TGCAGTGCTAGAGATTGGGGGGGCGCGGAGGGCTACACCTTC. Amino acid sequence: CSARDWGGAEGYTF.

The V call is TRBV7-8, the J call TRBJ1-2; the match to TRBD1 covers 9 bases. This CDR3 has 14 residues. CDR1 and CDR2 (germline): SGHVS, FQNEAQ. The V and J ends lost 5 bases and 5 bases, in that order; junction bases with no gene match: 6. CDR3 sequence (DNA): TGTGCCAGCAGCACCCGGGACAGGGTATATGGCTACACCTTC. This gives the protein CASSTRDRVYGYTF.

This clonotype was seen only once. V usage is TRBV15 and J usage is TRBJ1-6, with D possibly being TRBD1 (6 bases). This CDR3 is built from 16 residues. CDR1 is LNHNV and CDR2 is YYDKDF in the germline V gene (reference sequence). Trimming cost V 1 base and J 5 bases, with 12 bases left between them. CDR3 in amino acids: CATSRVGGRNNSPLHF. CDR3 bases: TGTGCCACCAGCAGAGTTGGGGGCAGAAATAATTCACCCCTCCACTTT.

This clonotype is categorized as medium-sized (0.01 to 0.1%). The rearrangement joins TRBV10-3 to TRBJ1-4, with no clear D. This CDR3 is built from 13 residues. Germline V gives CDR1 ENHRY, CDR2 SYGVKD. The V end was cut by 4 bases, the J end by 3 bases, with 6 bases between. The CDR3 nucleotides read TGTGCCATCAGTGGAGGGTCTAATGAAAAACTGTTTTTT. It yields the protein CAISGGSNEKLFF.

The rearrangement joins TRBV7-9 to TRBJ1-5; 10 bases line up with TRBD1. This CDR3 region has 18 residues. V shed 4 bases and J 1 base; nucleotides not matched to a gene: 10. Per germline, CDR1 SEHNR and CDR2 FQNEAQ (reference sequence). The CDR3: CASSWGQGSDVSNQPQHF. The CDR3 nucleotides read TGTGCCAGCAGCTGGGGACAGGGGTCAGACGTAAGCAATCAGCCCCAGCATTTT.

This clonotype was picked up one time. V and J are TRBV20-1 and TRBJ2-1; TRBD2 agrees at 7 bases. From germline, CDR1 is DFQATT and CDR2 SNEGSKA (reference sequence). The CDR3 contains 15 residues. The V and J ends lost 5 bases and 2 bases, in that order; junction bases with no gene match: 9. The CDR3 is CSAAHPLAAYNEQFF. CDR3 DNA: TGCAGTGCTGCACACCCCCTAGCGGCCTACAATGAGCAGTTCTTC.

V is TRBV6-5 and J is TRBJ1-1; a possible D gene is TRBD1 (5 bases). The V end lost 4 bases, the J end lost 5 bases, and 26 bases lay between the germline ends. Germline assignment: CDR1 MNHEY and CDR2 SVGAGI. The CDR3 is 18 amino acids. The CDR3 spells CASSSVGPGGGGRTEAFF. CDR3 DNA: TGTGCCAGCAGTTCGGTTGGACCCGGGGGGGGTGGTCGGACTGAAGCTTTCTTT.

This clonotype occurred a few times. V usage is TRBV24-1 and J usage is TRBJ2-2; D possibly corresponds to TRBD2 (6 bases). V was shortened by 7 bases and J by 2 bases, with 16 bases between the two germline ends. Germline V gene data show CDR1 as KGHDR and CDR2 as SFDVKD. This CDR3 has 16 amino acids. This chain's CDR3 is CATRDAGQRNTGELFF. In DNA form, the CDR3 reads TGTGCCACCAGGGATGCGGGGCAGAGAAACACCGGGGAGCTGTTTTTT.

The rearrangement uses TRBV6-1 and TRBJ2-2; 9 bases align to TRBD1. Germline CDR1 reads MNHNS; CDR2 reads SASEGT. The CDR3 loop spans 17 amino acids. V trimming: 5 bases; J trimming: 5 bases; junction bases outside the gene matches: 12. Here the CDR3 reads CASSPMDRGFVTGELFF. CDR3 DNA: TGTGCCAGCAGTCCGATGGACAGGGGCTTCGTGACCGGGGAGCTGTTTTTT.

The rearrangement uses TRBV7-2 and TRBJ2-3, with D perhaps matching TRBD2 (5 bases). Per germline, CDR1 SGHTA and CDR2 FQGNSA. V lost 2 bases and J 2 bases, leaving 20 bases between the germline ends. The CDR3 runs to 18 residues. CDR3 DNA sequence: TGTGCCAGCAGCTTATCCGGAGGTAGCACCAAATACACAGATACGCAGTATTTT. It translates to CASSLSGGSTKYTDTQYF.

This chain connects TRBV12-3 or TRBV12-4 to TRBJ1-1; D is uncertain. The CDR3 length is 13 residues. Between the trimmed V and J ends, which lost 1 base and 6 bases, there was a span of 9 bases. The DNA of the CDR3 is TGTGCCAGCAGTTTAGTGGATAGATCTGAAGCTTTCTTT. This translates into CASSLVDRSEAFF.

The chain carries TRBV28 and TRBJ1-3; D remains unclear. Germline V lookup: CDR1 MDHEN, CDR2 SYDVKM. This CDR3 spans 16 amino acids. Trimming stripped 7 bases from V and 0 bases from J, with 16 bases between. CDR3 DNA: TGTGCCAGCATTCCTCCGGCAGACGGCTCTGGAAACACCATATATTTT. It translates to CASIPPADGSGNTIYF.

The chain uses TRBV6-1 and TRBJ2-7; 10 bases are shared with TRBD1. V dropped 11 bases and J dropped 6; count of bases not matched to a gene: 13. The V gene's germline CDR1 is MNHNS and CDR2 SASEGT. The CDR3 is made up of 14 amino acids. The CDR3 reads CALGSGGQGREQYF. The CDR3 region has the DNA TGTGCCCTCGGCTCGGGGGGACAGGGGCGCGAGCAGTACTTC.